These 19 T cell receptor beta chains came from one sample sequenced in a study of T-cell memory formation after mild COVID-19. TCRdb passed the 5' RACE reads through MiXCR, listing each CDR3 protein once. The table shows 450,000 to 650,000 distinct CDR3 sequences, with approximately 18% occurring only once. The sequencing sample was made of PBMCs or a T cell subset sorted from them (not recorded which). The receptors were sampled from an adult woman who had mild COVID-19 (a few samples of this study predate the infection). Cell type and time point are not known.

Only a few counts were recorded for this clonotype. This rearrangement joins TRBV7-8 to TRBJ2-3; D gene ambiguous. CDR3 length: 15 residues. From germline, CDR1 is SGHVS and CDR2 FQNEAQ. Trimming stripped 6 bases from V and 1 base from J, with 14 bases between. This CDR3 reads CASRRAISRTDTQYF. The CDR3 DNA sequence: TGTGCCAGCAGGCGAGCCATATCCCGCACAGATACGCAGTATTTT. The complete variable domain, with remaining parts taken from reference TRBV7-8 and TRBJ2-3, reads GAGVSQSPRYKVAKRGQDVALRCDPISGHVSLFWYQQALGQGPEFLTYFQNEAQLDKSGLPSDRFFAERPEGSVSTLKIQRTQQEDSAVYLCASRRAISRTDTQYFGPGTRLTVL.

The rearrangement joins TRBV7-9 to TRBJ1-1; a weak D match, TRBD1 (6 bases). The V gene's germline CDR1 is SEHNR and CDR2 FQNEAQ (reference sequence). Deletions cut 5 bases from V and 0 bases from J, with 16 bases between. The CDR3 has 16 amino acids. CDR3 DNA: TGTGCCAGCAGCCCCTCTCAGGGACAAGTGAACACTGAAGCTTTCTTT. Encoded protein: CASSPSQGQVNTEAFF.

There are a few counts of this clonotype. The V gene is TRBV19, the J gene TRBJ2-1; 8 nucleotides agree with TRBD1. Germline trimming cut 3 bases from V and 2 bases from J; bases unmatched to any gene: 3. The germline gives CDR1 LNHDA, CDR2 SQIVND (reference sequence). This CDR3 is 15 amino acids long. The CDR3 sequence: CASSIGQGPYNEQFF. CDR3 coding DNA: TGTGCCAGTAGTATTGGACAGGGTCCCTACAATGAGCAGTTCTTC.

This clonotype was detected once. The chain recombines TRBV5-1 with TRBJ2-3; a possible D gene is TRBD1 (5 bases). The length of the CDR3 is 17 residues. Trimming removed 4 bases from V and 2 bases from J, with 20 bases in between. Germline assignment: CDR1 SGHRS and CDR2 YFSETQ. This CDR3 reads CASSPRIKDTFTDTQYF. The CDR3 nucleotides read TGCGCCAGCAGCCCGCGGATAAAGGACACATTCACAGATACGCAGTATTTT. Full variable domain (remainder filled in from reference TRBV5-1 and TRBJ2-3): KAGVTQTPRYLIKTRGQQVTLSCSPISGHRSVSWYQQTPGQGLQFLFEYFSETQRNKGNFPGRFSGRQFSNSRSEMNVSTLELGDSALYLCASSPRIKDTFTDTQYFGPGTRLTVL.

This CDR3 reads CASSPSGQGQAGELFF. The CDR3, as DNA: TGTGCCAGCAGCCCCTCGGGCCAGGGGCAGGCCGGGGAGCTGTTTTTT. The V gene is TRBV13, the J gene TRBJ2-2; maybe TRBD1 (6 bases). CDR1 is PRHDT and CDR2 is FYEKMQ in the germline V gene (reference sequence). Trimming cost V 5 bases and J 6 bases, with 19 bases left between them. The CDR3 covers 16 residues.

This clonotype was detected only a few times. The chain uses TRBV30 and TRBJ2-3; perhaps D is TRBD1 or TRBD2 (5 bases each). The CDR3 sequence is 15 residues long. V was pared by 0 bases and J by 3 bases, with 13 bases between. Germline CDR1 is GTSNPN and CDR2 is SVGIG (reference sequence). This CDR3 is CAWSVLSGTTDTQYF. The CDR3 DNA follows: TGTGCCTGGAGTGTACTAAGTGGGACGACAGATACGCAGTATTTT.

The chain uses TRBV5-1 and TRBJ2-1, with 7 bases fitting TRBD1. CDR1 SGHRS and CDR2 YFSETQ come from the germline V gene. J was trimmed by 4 bases and V by 5 bases; bases with no gene match: 12. The CDR3 spans 16 residues. CDR3 sequence: CASRASFGDSYNEQFF. The CDR3 DNA reads as TGCGCCAGCAGGGCGTCTTTCGGGGACAGTTACAATGAGCAGTTCTTC.

This clonotype was seen more than once but under ten times. J is TRBJ2-4 and V is TRBV5-4, with D perhaps matching TRBD1 or TRBD2 (5 bases each). The V end was cut by 4 bases, the J end by 2 bases, with 16 bases between. CDR3 length equals 16 residues. The germline V gene has CDR1 SGHNT and CDR2 YYREEE (reference sequence). CDR3 sequence: CASSSARGMTKNIQYF. In DNA, the CDR3 is TGTGCCAGCAGCAGCGCGAGGGGCATGACCAAAAACATTCAGTACTTC. Combining the CDR3 with reference TRBV5-4 and TRBJ2-4 gives the whole variable domain ETGVTQSPTHLIKTRGQQVTLRCSSQSGHNTVSWYQQALGQGPQFIFQYYREEENGRGNFPPRFSGLQFPNYSSELNVNALELDDSALYLCASSSARGMTKNIQYFGAGTRLSVL.

This clonotype was seen ten or more times. The chain employs TRBV6-6 and TRBJ1-3; TRBD1 is a possible D gene (6 bases). The germline CDR1 and CDR2 sequences are MNHNY and SVGAGI (reference sequence). Between the trimmed V and J ends, which lost 8 bases and 0 bases, there was a span of 11 bases. There are 14 residues in the CDR3. The CDR3 region is CASEGVGSGNTIYF. In nucleotides, the CDR3 is TGTGCCAGCGAGGGGGTGGGCTCTGGAAACACCATATATTTT.

The genes are TRBV6-6 and TRBJ2-1; 13 bases match TRBD2. The CDR3 length is 15 residues. The germline V gene has CDR1 MNHNY and CDR2 SVGAGI (reference sequence). The V segment lost 5 bases and the J segment 9 bases; nucleotides outside the gene matches: 7. CDR3 region: CASSKLAGGPFEQFF. The CDR3 DNA reads TGTGCCAGCAGTAAACTAGCGGGAGGGCCGTTTGAGCAGTTCTTC.

This clonotype showed up just a few times. This chain links TRBV19 with TRBJ2-7, with TRBD1 matching over 8 bases. Trimming cost V 7 bases and J 2 bases; bases outside gene matches: 4. This CDR3 is 13 amino acids long. CDR1 and CDR2 from the germline V gene are LNHDA and SQIVND (reference sequence). The CDR3 reads CASTRQGTYEQYF. CDR3 nucleotide sequence: TGTGCCAGTACCCGACAGGGGACCTACGAGCAGTACTTC.

In its sample, this clonotype was seen a few times. The chain has TRBV6-2 or TRBV6-3 and TRBJ2-1; TRBD2 aligns across 9 bases. There are 12 residues in the CDR3. Germline loops: CDR1 MNHEY, CDR2 SVGEGT. J lost 12 bases, V lost 2 bases, and 2 bases had no gene match. The CDR3 is CASSYRREGQFF. CDR3 DNA: TGTGCCAGCAGTTACCGGCGGGAGGGGCAGTTCTTC.

The chain links TRBV5-1 to TRBJ1-1, with D tentatively TRBD1 (6 bases). The CDR3 covers 13 residues. With 4 bases removed from V and 5 bases from J, the gap between germline ends came to 12 bases. CDR1 is SGHRS and CDR2 is YFSETQ in the germline V gene. The CDR3 DNA is TGCGCCAGCAGCAACAGGGAAAGGACTGAAGCTTTCTTT. Translated: CASSNRERTEAFF.

This clonotype came up a few times. The CDR3 loop reads CASSSSGTSAPPNTGELFF. In DNA, the CDR3 is TGTGCCAGCAGTTCCTCCGGGACTAGCGCACCTCCGAACACCGGGGAGCTGTTTTTT. This chain links TRBV6-5 with TRBJ2-2, with TRBD2 matching over 10 bases. Germline V lookup: CDR1 MNHEY, CDR2 SVGAGI. J was trimmed by 0 bases and V by 4 bases; bases with no gene match: 11. The CDR3 sequence is 19 residues long.

V gene TRBV4-3 combines with J gene TRBJ2-1; 10 bases are shared with TRBD2. The V and J ends lost 1 base and 0 bases, in that order; junction bases with no gene match: 0. The CDR3 runs to 16 residues. Germline V gene lookup returns CDR1 LGHNA and CDR2 YSLEER. The CDR3 DNA reads as TGCGCCAGCAGCCAAGGGACTAGCGGCTCCTACAATGAGCAGTTCTTC. Translation: CASSQGTSGSYNEQFF.

In its sample, this clonotype was seen many times. The chain employs TRBV12-3 or TRBV12-4 and TRBJ2-7; 8 positions match TRBD1. V trimming: 4 bases; J trimming: 2 bases; junction bases outside the gene matches: 4. There are 14 residues in the CDR3. The CDR3 DNA follows: TGTGCCAGCAGTTACAGGACAGGGCCCTACGAGCAGTACTTC. Its translation is CASSYRTGPYEQYF.

This chain joins TRBV19 and TRBJ2-1, with 13 nucleotides matching TRBD2. Germline V gene lookup returns CDR1 LNHDA and CDR2 SQIVND (reference sequence). This CDR3 is 15 amino acids long. V lost 3 bases to trimming and J lost 12 bases; unmatched junction nucleotides: 8. Written as DNA, the CDR3 is TGTGCCAGTAGTATGGCGGGACTAGCGGGATTTGGGCAGTTCTTC. Its protein is CASSMAGLAGFGQFF. The whole variable domain, remainder taken from reference TRBV19 and TRBJ2-1, is DGGITQSPKYLFRKEGQNVTLSCEQNLNHDAMYWYRQDPGQGLRLIYYSQIVNDFQKGDIAEGYSVSREKKESFPLTVTSAQKNPTAFYLCASSMAGLAGFGQFFGPGTRLTVL.

This clonotype was seen only a few times. This chain joins TRBV12-3 or TRBV12-4 and TRBJ2-3; TRBD2 matches at 8 bases. This CDR3 region has 14 residues. Trimming at V came to 4 bases and at J to 5 bases, leaving 5 bases not matched to a gene. The CDR3 bases are TGTGCCAGCAGTTCCCCGGGAGGGATAGATACGCAGTATTTT. The encoded protein is CASSSPGGIDTQYF.

This sequence joins TRBV4-1 and TRBJ2-5; unclear D gene. Trimming took off 1 base at V and 5 bases at J, with 14 bases between the two ends. The germline V gene encodes CDR1 MGHRA and CDR2 YSYEKL. This CDR3 spans 15 amino acids. The CDR3 DNA sequence: TGCGCCAGCAGCCAAGTCTTACTATCTAGGGAGACCCAGTACTTC. Its protein is CASSQVLLSRETQYF.